Listed below are T cell receptor beta chains from one sample, sequenced in a study of a mutant IDH1 vaccine in newly diagnosed glioma. Their target antigens are unknown. Using immunoSEQ multiplex PCR, the repertoire was profiled, and TCRdb retains in-frame clones only, with some absent. The sample records about 44,000 clones, around 93% being singletons. The source was PBMCs, collected from a glioma patient whose treatment included an IDH1 peptide vaccine. These receptors were obtained from a man between 50 and 59 years old with glioma. CDR3s include the opening cysteine and the closing phenylalanine or tryptophan.

V gene	J gene	CDR3 protein
TRBV6-1	TRBJ2-7	CASSSPTVDSYEQYF
TRBV27	TRBJ2-2	CASSLIAENTGELFF
TRBV6-5	TRBJ1-1	CASSYSSRGMAEAFF
TRBV30	TRBJ2-7	CAWSALAGDEQYF
TRBV4-1	TRBJ2-3	CASSQPIRGWDSETDTQYF
TRBV7-9	TRBJ1-5	CASSLGGYSNQPQHF
TRBV2	TRBJ2-7	CASSPTRQGTAYEQYF
TRBV19	TRBJ1-5	CASTPRGGQGAFQPQHF
TRBV4-1	TRBJ2-7	CASSPRDSTYEQYF
TRBV11-2	TRBJ1-1	CASSFDSRQNTEAFF
TRBV28	TRBJ1-2	CASKKTGGGYTF
TRBV27	TRBJ2-3	CASSFKDRGTDTQYF
TRBV14	TRBJ2-7	CASGAAYEQYF
TRBV27	TRBJ2-2	CASSGQFTGELFF